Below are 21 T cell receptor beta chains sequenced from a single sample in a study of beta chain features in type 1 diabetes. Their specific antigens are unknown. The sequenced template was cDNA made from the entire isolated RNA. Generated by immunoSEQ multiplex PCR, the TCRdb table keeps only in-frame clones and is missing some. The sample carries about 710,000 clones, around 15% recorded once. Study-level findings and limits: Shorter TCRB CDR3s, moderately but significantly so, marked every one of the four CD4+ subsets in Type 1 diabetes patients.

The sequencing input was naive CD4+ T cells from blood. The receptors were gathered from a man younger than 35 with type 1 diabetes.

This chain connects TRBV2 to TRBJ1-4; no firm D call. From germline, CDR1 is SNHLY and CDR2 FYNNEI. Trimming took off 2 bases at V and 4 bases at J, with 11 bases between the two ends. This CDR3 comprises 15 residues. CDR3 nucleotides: TGTGCCAGCAGTGAAATGGGTTCTGGTAATGAAAAACTGTTTTTT. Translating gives CASSEMGSGNEKLFF.

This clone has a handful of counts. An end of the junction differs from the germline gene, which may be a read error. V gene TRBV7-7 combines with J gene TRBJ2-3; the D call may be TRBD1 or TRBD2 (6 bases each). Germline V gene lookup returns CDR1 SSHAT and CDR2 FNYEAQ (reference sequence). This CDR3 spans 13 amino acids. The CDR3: CASSLGGEDTQYF. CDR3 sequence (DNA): TGTGCTAGCAGCCTCGGGGGCGAAGATACGCAGTATTTT.

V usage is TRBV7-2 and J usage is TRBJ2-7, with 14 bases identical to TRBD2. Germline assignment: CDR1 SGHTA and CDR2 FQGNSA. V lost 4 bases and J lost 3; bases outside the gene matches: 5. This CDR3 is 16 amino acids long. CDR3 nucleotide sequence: TGTGCCAGCAGCTCCGGGACTAGCGGGGGACGCTACGAGCAGTACTTC. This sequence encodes CASSSGTSGGRYEQYF.

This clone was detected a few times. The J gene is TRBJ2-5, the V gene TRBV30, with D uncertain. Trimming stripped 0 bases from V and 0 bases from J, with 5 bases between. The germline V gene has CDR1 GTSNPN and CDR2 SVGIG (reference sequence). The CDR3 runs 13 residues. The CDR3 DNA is TGTGCCTGGAGTGTAACGTACCAAGAGACCCAGTACTTC. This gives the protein CAWSVTYQETQYF.

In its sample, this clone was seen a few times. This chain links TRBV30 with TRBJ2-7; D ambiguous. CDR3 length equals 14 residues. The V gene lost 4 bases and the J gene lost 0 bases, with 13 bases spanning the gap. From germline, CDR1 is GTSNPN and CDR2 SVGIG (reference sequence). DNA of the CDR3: TGTGCCTGGATAAGTAGCCGAAGCTCCTACGAGCAGTACTTC. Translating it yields CAWISSRSSYEQYF.

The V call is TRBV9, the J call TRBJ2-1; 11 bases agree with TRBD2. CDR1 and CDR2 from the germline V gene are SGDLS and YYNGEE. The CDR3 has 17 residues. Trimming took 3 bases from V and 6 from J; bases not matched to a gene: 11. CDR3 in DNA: TGTGCCAGCAGCGCGAGCTTCGGGACTAGCGGAACCAATGAGCAGTTCTTC. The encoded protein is CASSASFGTSGTNEQFF.

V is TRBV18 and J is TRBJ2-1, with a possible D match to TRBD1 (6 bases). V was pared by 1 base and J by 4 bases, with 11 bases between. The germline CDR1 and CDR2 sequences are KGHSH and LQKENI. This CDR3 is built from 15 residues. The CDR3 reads CASSPQGDHYNEQFF. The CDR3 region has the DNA TGTGCCAGCTCACCACAGGGGGATCATTACAATGAGCAGTTCTTC.

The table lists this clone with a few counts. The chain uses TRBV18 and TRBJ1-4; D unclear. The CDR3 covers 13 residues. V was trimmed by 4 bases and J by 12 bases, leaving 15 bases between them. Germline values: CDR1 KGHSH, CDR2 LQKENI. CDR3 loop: CASSQSEGSELFF. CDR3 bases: TGTGCCAGCTCACAATCGGAGGGATCGGAACTGTTTTTT. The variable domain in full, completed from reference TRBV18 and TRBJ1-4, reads NAGVMQNPRHLVRRRGQEARLRCSPMKGHSHVYWYRQLPEEGLKFMVYLQKENIIDESGMPKERFSAEFPKEGPSILRIQQVVRGDSAAYFCASSQSEGSELFFGSGTQLSVL.

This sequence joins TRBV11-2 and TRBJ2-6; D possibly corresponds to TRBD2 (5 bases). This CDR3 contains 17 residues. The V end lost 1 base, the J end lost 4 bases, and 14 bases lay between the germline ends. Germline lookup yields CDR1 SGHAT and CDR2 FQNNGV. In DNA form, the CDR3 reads TGTGCCAGCAGCTTAGGGCGGGTCGCGGTCGGGGCCAACGTCCTGACTTTC. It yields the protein CASSLGRVAVGANVLTF.

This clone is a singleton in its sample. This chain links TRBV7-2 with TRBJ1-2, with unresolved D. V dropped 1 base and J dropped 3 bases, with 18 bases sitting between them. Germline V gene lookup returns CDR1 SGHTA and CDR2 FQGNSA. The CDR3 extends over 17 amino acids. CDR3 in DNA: TGTGCCAGCAGCTTAGGGCAGCTGGCGTCGTGGGACTATGGCTACACCTTC. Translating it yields CASSLGQLASWDYGYTF.

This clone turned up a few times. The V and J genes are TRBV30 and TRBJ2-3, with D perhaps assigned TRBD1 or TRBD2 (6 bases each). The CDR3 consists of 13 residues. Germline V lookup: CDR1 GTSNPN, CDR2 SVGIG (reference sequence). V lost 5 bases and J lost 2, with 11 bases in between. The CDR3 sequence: CAWEGGHTDTQYF. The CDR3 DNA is TGTGCCTGGGAAGGGGGGCACACAGATACGCAGTATTTT. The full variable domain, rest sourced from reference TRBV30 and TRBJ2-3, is SQTIHQWPATLVQPVGSPLSLECTVEGTSNPNLYWYRQAAGRGLQLLFYSVGIGQISSEVPQNLSASRPQDRQFILSSKKLLLSDSGFYLCAWEGGHTDTQYFGPGTRLTVL.

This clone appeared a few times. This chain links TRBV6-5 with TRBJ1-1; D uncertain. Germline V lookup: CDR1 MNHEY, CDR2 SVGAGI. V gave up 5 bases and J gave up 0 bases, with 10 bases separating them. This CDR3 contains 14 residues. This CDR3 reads CASSKTEMNTEAFF. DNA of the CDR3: TGTGCCAGCAGTAAAACAGAGATGAACACTGAAGCTTTCTTT.

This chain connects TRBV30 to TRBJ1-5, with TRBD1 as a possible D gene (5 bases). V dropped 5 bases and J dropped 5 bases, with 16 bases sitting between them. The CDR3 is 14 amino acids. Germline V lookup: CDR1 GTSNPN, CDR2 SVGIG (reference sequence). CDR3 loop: CAWGVMGDYQPQHF. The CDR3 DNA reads TGTGCCTGGGGGGTCATGGGGGATTATCAGCCCCAGCATTTT.

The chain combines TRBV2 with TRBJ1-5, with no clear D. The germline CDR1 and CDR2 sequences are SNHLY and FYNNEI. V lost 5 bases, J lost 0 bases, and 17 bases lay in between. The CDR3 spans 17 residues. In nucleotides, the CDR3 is TGTGCCAGCAGTCTCGAAGGACGAACGTATAGCAATCAGCCCCAGCATTTT. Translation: CASSLEGRTYSNQPQHF.

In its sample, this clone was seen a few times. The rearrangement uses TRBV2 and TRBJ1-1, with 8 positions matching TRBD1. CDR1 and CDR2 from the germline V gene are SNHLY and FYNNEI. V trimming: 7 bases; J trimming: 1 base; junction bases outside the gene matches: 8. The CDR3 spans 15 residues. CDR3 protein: CASNPPGQGNTEAFF. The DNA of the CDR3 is TGTGCCAGCAACCCCCCTGGACAGGGGAACACTGAAGCTTTCTTT.

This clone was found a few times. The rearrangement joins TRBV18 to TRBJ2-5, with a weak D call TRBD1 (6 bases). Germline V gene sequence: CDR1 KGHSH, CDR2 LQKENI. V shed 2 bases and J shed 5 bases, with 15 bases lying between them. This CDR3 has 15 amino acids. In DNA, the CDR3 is TGTGCCAGCTCACCATATACAGGGAGCGTGGAGACCCAGTACTTC. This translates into CASSPYTGSVETQYF. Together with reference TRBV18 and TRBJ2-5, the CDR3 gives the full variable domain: NAGVMQNPRHLVRRRGQEARLRCSPMKGHSHVYWYRQLPEEGLKFMVYLQKENIIDESGMPKERFSAEFPKEGPSILRIQQVVRGDSAAYFCASSPYTGSVETQYFGPGTRLLVL.

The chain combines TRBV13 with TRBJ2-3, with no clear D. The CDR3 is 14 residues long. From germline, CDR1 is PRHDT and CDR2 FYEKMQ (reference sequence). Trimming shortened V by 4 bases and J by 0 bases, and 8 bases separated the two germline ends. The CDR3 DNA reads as TGTGCCAGCAGCTCCCGAGTGAGCACAGATACGCAGTATTTT. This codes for CASSSRVSTDTQYF.

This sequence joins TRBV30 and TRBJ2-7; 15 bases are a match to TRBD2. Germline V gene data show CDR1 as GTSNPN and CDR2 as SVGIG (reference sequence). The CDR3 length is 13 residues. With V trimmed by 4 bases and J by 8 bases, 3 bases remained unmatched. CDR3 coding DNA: TGTGCCTGGACCGGGACTAGCGGGAGGCAGCAGTACTTC. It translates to CAWTGTSGRQQYF. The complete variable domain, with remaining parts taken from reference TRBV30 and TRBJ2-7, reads SQTIHQWPATLVQPVGSPLSLECTVEGTSNPNLYWYRQAAGRGLQLLFYSVGIGQISSEVPQNLSASRPQDRQFILSSKKLLLSDSGFYLCAWTGTSGRQQYFGPGTRLTVT.

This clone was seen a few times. Here the CDR3 reads CAIRQGAAETQYF. The CDR3 nucleotides read TGTGCCATCAGACAGGGGGCCGCGGAGACCCAGTACTTC. The chain employs TRBV10-3 and TRBJ2-5, with 9 bases identical to TRBD1. Germline V gene sequence: CDR1 ENHRY, CDR2 SYGVKD. V gave up 6 bases and J gave up 5 bases; unmatched junction bases: 4. The CDR3 has 13 amino acids.

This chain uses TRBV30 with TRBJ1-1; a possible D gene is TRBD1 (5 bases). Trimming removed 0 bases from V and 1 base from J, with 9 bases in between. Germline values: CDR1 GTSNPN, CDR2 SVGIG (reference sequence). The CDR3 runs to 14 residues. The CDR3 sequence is CAWSVLGENTEAFF. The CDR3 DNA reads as TGTGCCTGGAGTGTGTTAGGGGAGAACACTGAAGCTTTCTTT.

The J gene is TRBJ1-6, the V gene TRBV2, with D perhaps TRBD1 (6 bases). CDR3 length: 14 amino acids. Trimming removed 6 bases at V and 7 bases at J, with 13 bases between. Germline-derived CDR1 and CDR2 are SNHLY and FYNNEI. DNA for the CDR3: TGTGCCAGCAGGGGCGACAGGAGGAATTCACCCCTCCACTTT. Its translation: CASRGDRRNSPLHF.